The 24 T cell receptor beta chains given below trace back to one sample, sequenced in a study of T cell responses to AZD1222 COVID-19 vaccine. Data came from immunoSEQ multiplex PCR; TCRdb stores just in-frame clones and leaves some out. The sample includes 100,000 to 150,000 clones, approximately 86% seen only once; the top ten take 1.5%. The specimen comprised peripheral blood, sampled on day 0 of AZD1222 vaccination. All receptors derive from an adult in good health.

The V call is TRBV7-2, the J call TRBJ2-2; maybe TRBD2 (6 bases). V lost 1 base, J lost 6 bases, and 21 bases lay in between. Germline lookup yields CDR1 SGHTA and CDR2 FQGNSA. CDR3 size: 18 residues. The CDR3 reads CASSLGYRAGTFPGELFF. In nucleotides, the CDR3 is TGTGCCAGCAGCTTAGGTTATCGGGCGGGAACCTTTCCCGGGGAGCTGTTTTTT.

The chain recombines TRBV7-9 with TRBJ1-6; 8 bases agree with TRBD1. The germline gives CDR1 SEHNR, CDR2 FQNEAQ (reference sequence). The CDR3 runs to 15 residues. J lost 10 bases, V lost 4 bases, and 9 bases had no gene match. CDR3 region: CASSSQTGAGSPLHF. The CDR3 DNA sequence: TGTGCCAGCAGCTCCCAGACAGGGGCTGGATCACCCCTCCACTTT.

The CDR3 DNA is TGTGCCAGCAGTTTATATTTAGCGGGAACCTACGAGCAGTACTTC. The encoded protein is CASSLYLAGTYEQYF. V and J are TRBV28 and TRBJ2-7; 8 nucleotides line up with TRBD2. This CDR3 region has 15 residues. With 1 base clipped from V and 2 bases from J, the junction kept 4 bases outside the gene matches. CDR1 is MDHEN and CDR2 is SYDVKM in the germline V gene.

This clone was found once. This chain links TRBV28 with TRBJ1-5; D not resolved. The ends were cut back, 3 bases at V and 4 bases at J, with 13 bases in the middle. Per the germline V gene, CDR1 is MDHEN and CDR2 is SYDVKM. The length of the CDR3 is 15 residues. The CDR3 here is CASSFLGKPNQPQHF. The CDR3 DNA sequence: TGTGCCAGCAGTTTTTTGGGGAAACCTAATCAGCCCCAGCATTTT.

On this clone itself: A junction boundary mismatches the germline segment, possibly from a read error. J is TRBJ2-2 and V is TRBV7-8, with 8 bases lining up with TRBD1. The CDR3 is made up of 15 amino acids. Germline CDR1 and CDR2: SGHVS and FQNEAQ. The CDR3 sequence: CASILGQGGTGELFF. In nucleotides, the CDR3 is TGTGCCAGCATCTTAGGACAGGGTGGCACCGGGGAGCTGTTTTTT.

The J gene is TRBJ1-3, the V gene TRBV4-1; the D is unclear. This CDR3 has 14 residues. The V and J ends lost 5 bases and 1 base respectively, with 9 bases between them. The germline CDR1 and CDR2 sequences are MGHRA and YSYEKL. In DNA form, the CDR3 reads TGCGCCAGCAGCGTCGTGGGATCTGGAAACACCATATATTTT. It translates to CASSVVGSGNTIYF.

The rearrangement uses TRBV6-4 and TRBJ1-2, with a tentative D call TRBD1 (5 bases). Trimming removed 6 bases at V and 2 bases at J, with 10 bases between. The CDR3 is 13 residues long. The germline V gene encodes CDR1 MRHNA and CDR2 SNTAGT. The CDR3 loop is CASSPEGNYGYTF. The CDR3 coding sequence is TGTGCCAGCAGCCCCGAGGGGAACTATGGCTACACCTTC.

In this sample, this clone turned up once. The chain uses TRBV5-1 and TRBJ2-7, with a weak D call TRBD1 (6 bases). Trimming left V 0 bases short and J 5 bases short, with 15 bases between. Germline loops: CDR1 SGHRS, CDR2 YFSETQ. The CDR3 extends over 15 amino acids. The CDR3 sequence is CASSLEGRGVDEQYF. The CDR3 coding sequence is TGCGCCAGCAGCTTGGAAGGCAGGGGTGTCGACGAGCAGTACTTC.

The rearrangement links TRBV27 to TRBJ1-1; the D is unclear. From germline, CDR1 is MNHEY and CDR2 SMNVEV (reference sequence). CDR3 length equals 14 residues. V dropped 2 bases and J dropped 3 bases, with 10 bases sitting between them. CDR3 bases: TGTGCCAGCAGTTTACGTGAGGGCTACACTGAAGCTTTCTTT. Protein product: CASSLREGYTEAFF.

The V call is TRBV7-6, the J call TRBJ1-2, with a weak D call TRBD1 (6 bases). The germline gives CDR1 SGHVS, CDR2 FNYEAQ. The CDR3 spans 12 residues. V lost 5 bases, J lost 8 bases, and 12 bases lay in between. CDR3 in amino acids: CASSNRAEGYTF. In DNA, the CDR3 is TGTGCCAGCAGCAACAGGGCGGAAGGCTACACCTTC.

This clone has a single count. This CDR3 reads CASSFAGVGTGELFF. Here the CDR3 DNA reads TGTGCCAGCAGTTTCGCGGGGGTGGGCACCGGGGAGCTGTTTTTT. This sequence joins TRBV27 and TRBJ2-2; TRBD2 matches 7 bases. Germline V gene lookup returns CDR1 MNHEY and CDR2 SMNVEV (reference sequence). CDR3 length: 15 residues. The J segment lost 4 bases and the V segment lost 3 bases, leaving 5 bases of the junction unmatched.

V gene TRBV7-2 combines with J gene TRBJ1-1; D is uncertain. Deletions cut 1 base from V and 9 bases from J, with 12 bases between. Germline V lookup: CDR1 SGHTA, CDR2 FQGNSA. The CDR3 spans 13 residues. The CDR3 sequence: CASSLGDRPQAFF. CDR3 coding DNA: TGTGCCAGCAGCTTAGGCGATAGGCCCCAAGCTTTCTTT.

V is TRBV29-1 and J is TRBJ1-4; D uncertain. Germline V lookup: CDR1 SQVTM, CDR2 ANQGSEA. This CDR3 is 13 amino acids long. V shed 2 bases and J shed 2 bases, with 6 bases lying between them. For the CDR3, the DNA is TGCAGCGTTGAACCGGGGACTAATGAAAAACTGTTTTTT. It translates to CSVEPGTNEKLFF.

V usage is TRBV9 and J usage is TRBJ1-2; no clear D gene. The germline CDR1 and CDR2 sequences are SGDLS and YYNGEE. The CDR3 covers 12 residues. V was clipped by 6 bases and J by 5 bases, with 11 bases between them. The CDR3 is CASTAQGYGYTF. In DNA, the CDR3 is TGTGCCAGCACAGCCCAAGGATATGGCTACACCTTC. Using reference TRBV9 and TRBJ1-2 for the parts outside the CDR3, the full variable domain is DSGVTQTPKHLITATGQRVTLRCSPRSGDLSVYWYQQSLDQGLQFLIQYYNGEERAKGNILERFSAQQFPDLHSELNLSSLELGDSALYFCASTAQGYGYTFGSGTRLTVV.

This clone has more than one count but fewer than ten. The chain joins TRBV5-1 to TRBJ1-2, with 7 bases that match TRBD1. The CDR3 sequence is 14 residues long. CDR1 and CDR2 (germline): SGHRS, YFSETQ. Losses at the gene ends were 0 bases for V and 6 bases for J; bases not matched to a gene: 5. The CDR3 DNA is TGCGCCAGCAGCTTGGAGGCAGGGGGGAATGGCTACACCTTC. It yields the protein CASSLEAGGNGYTF. The full variable domain, in which reference TRBV5-1 and TRBJ1-2 provide the parts outside the CDR3, is KAGVTQTPRYLIKTRGQQVTLSCSPISGHRSVSWYQQTPGQGLQFLFEYFSETQRNKGNFPGRFSGRQFSNSRSEMNVSTLELGDSALYLCASSLEAGGNGYTFGSGTRLTVV.

The chain links TRBV24-1 to TRBJ1-1; TRBD1 matches at 9 bases. Germline values: CDR1 KGHDR, CDR2 SFDVKD. The CDR3 is 13 amino acids. Trimming cost V 10 bases and J 3 bases; bases outside gene matches: 5. The CDR3 region is CATADRGHTEAFF. The CDR3 coding sequence is TGTGCCACAGCGGACAGGGGCCACACTGAAGCTTTCTTT.

V gene TRBV24-1 combines with J gene TRBJ2-2, with D uncertain. In germline, CDR1 is KGHDR, CDR2 SFDVKD. This CDR3 contains 15 residues. The V and J ends lost 1 base and 7 bases respectively, with 12 bases between them. The CDR3 loop reads CATSDLSPEIGELFF. The CDR3 DNA follows: TGTGCCACCAGTGATTTAAGCCCAGAAATCGGGGAGCTGTTTTTT.

The gene calls are TRBV29-1 and TRBJ2-7; weak D call: TRBD2 (6 bases). V lost 6 bases, J lost 3 bases, and 12 bases lay in between. The germline V gene encodes CDR1 SQVTM and CDR2 ANQGSEA. The CDR3 extends over 12 amino acids. The DNA of the CDR3 is TGCAGCGTAAGGTCGGGACTCTACGAGCAGTACTTC. It is translated as CSVRSGLYEQYF.

This clone showed up just once. The J gene is TRBJ1-2, the V gene TRBV19, with unresolved D. This CDR3 region has 14 residues. Germline V gives CDR1 LNHDA, CDR2 SQIVND (reference sequence). Trimming pared 5 bases from V and 3 bases from J, leaving 13 bases between. The chain's CDR3 is CASSPDYGDYGYTF. In DNA, the CDR3 is TGTGCCAGTAGTCCTGACTATGGGGACTATGGCTACACCTTC.

V and J are TRBV25-1 and TRBJ1-2, with 9 positions matching TRBD1. CDR1 is MGHDK, CDR2 SYGVNS, per germline. There are 14 residues in the CDR3. Trimming at V came to 3 bases and at J to 3 bases, leaving 2 bases not matched to a gene. DNA for the CDR3: TGTGCCAGCAGTGATGGGACAGGGTACTATGGCTACACCTTC. It codes for CASSDGTGYYGYTF.

The chain carries TRBV4-2 and TRBJ2-7; tentatively, D is TRBD2 (5 bases). The CDR3 is made up of 14 amino acids. The V end was cut by 1 base, the J end by 2 bases, with 9 bases between. Germline V gene sequence: CDR1 LGHNA, CDR2 YNFKEQ. CDR3 nucleotides: TGTGCCAGCAGCCAAGGGAGCGGAACCTACGAGCAGTACTTC. The encoded protein is CASSQGSGTYEQYF.

This chain uses TRBV30 with TRBJ1-6, with a tentative D call TRBD1 (5 bases). This CDR3 has 18 residues. The germline V and J ends were trimmed by 0 bases and 9 bases, with 24 bases remaining between them. CDR1 is GTSNPN, CDR2 SVGIG, per germline (reference sequence). The CDR3: CAWSVPRQVTASGSPLHF. The DNA for the CDR3 is TGTGCCTGGAGTGTACCCAGGCAGGTGACAGCGTCGGGTTCACCCCTCCACTTT. Together with reference TRBV30 and TRBJ1-6, the CDR3 gives the full variable domain: SQTIHQWPATLVQPVGSPLSLECTVEGTSNPNLYWYRQAAGRGLQLLFYSVGIGQISSEVPQNLSASRPQDRQFILSSKKLLLSDSGFYLCAWSVPRQVTASGSPLHFGNGTRLTVT.

In this sample, this clone turned up once. V usage is TRBV4-1 and J usage is TRBJ2-3; 7 nucleotides line up with TRBD2. Germline V gives CDR1 MGHRA, CDR2 YSYEKL. V lost 2 bases and J lost 0; bases outside the gene matches: 5. The CDR3 extends over 16 amino acids. The CDR3 sequence is CASSQRRGESTDTQYF. The CDR3 DNA follows: TGCGCCAGCAGCCAACGACGGGGGGAAAGCACAGATACGCAGTATTTT.

CDR3 loop: CASSELVLLAGIQEQFF. In nucleotides, the CDR3 is TGTGCCAGCAGTGAACTAGTTTTACTAGCGGGCATTCAGGAGCAGTTCTTC. The chain uses TRBV25-1 and TRBJ2-1; 9 bases fit TRBD2. CDR3 length: 17 residues. The junction had 15 bases not matched to a gene; V was cut back by 2 bases and J by 10 bases. Germline V gene data show CDR1 as MGHDK and CDR2 as SYGVNS.